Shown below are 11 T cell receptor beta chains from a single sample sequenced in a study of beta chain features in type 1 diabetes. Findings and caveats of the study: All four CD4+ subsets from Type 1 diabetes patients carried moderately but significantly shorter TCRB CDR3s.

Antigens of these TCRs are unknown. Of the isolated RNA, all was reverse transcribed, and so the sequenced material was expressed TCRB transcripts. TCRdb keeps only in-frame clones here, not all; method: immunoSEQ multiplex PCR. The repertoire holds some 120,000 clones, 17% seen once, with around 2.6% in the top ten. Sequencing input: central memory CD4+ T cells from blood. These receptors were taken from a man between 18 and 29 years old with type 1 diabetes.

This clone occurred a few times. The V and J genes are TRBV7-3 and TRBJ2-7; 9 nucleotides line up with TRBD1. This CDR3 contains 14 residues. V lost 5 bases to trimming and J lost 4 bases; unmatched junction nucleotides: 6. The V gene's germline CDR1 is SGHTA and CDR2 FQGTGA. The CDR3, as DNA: TGTGCCAGCAGCAGAACTGGGACAGGGTACGAGCAGTACTTC. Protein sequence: CASSRTGTGYEQYF.

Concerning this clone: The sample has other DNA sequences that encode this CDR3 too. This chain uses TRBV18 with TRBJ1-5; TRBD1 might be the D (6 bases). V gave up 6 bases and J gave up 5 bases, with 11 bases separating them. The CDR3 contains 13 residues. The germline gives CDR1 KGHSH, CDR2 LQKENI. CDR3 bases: TGTGCCAGCTCCCCAGGGGTGGATCAGCCCCAGCATTTT. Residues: CASSPGVDQPQHF.

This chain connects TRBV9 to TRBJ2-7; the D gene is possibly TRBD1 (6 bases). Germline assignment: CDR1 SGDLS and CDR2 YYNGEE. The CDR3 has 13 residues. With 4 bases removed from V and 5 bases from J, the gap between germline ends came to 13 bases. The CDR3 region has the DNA TGTGCCAGCAGCACACAGGGATTCAACGAGCAGTACTTC. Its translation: CASSTQGFNEQYF.

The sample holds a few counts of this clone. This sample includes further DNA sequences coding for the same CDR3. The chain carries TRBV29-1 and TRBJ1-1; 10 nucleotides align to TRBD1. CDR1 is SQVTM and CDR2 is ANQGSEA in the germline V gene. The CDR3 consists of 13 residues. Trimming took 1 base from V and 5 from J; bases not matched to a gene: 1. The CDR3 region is CSVEGDRGTEAFF. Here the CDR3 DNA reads TGCAGCGTTGAAGGGGACAGGGGAACTGAAGCTTTCTTT. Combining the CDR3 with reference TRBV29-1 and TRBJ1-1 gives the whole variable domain SAVISQKPSRDICQRGTSLTIQCQVDSQVTMMFWYRQQPGQSLTLIATANQGSEATYESGFVIDKFPISRPNLTFSTLTVSNMSPEDSSIYLCSVEGDRGTEAFFGQGTRLTVV.

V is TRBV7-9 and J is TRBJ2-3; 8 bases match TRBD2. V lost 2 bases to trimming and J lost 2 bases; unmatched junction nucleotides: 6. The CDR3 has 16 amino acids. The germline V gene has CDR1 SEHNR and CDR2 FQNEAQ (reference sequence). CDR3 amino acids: CASSLTSGTFTDTQYF. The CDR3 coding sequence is TGTGCCAGCAGCTTAACTAGCGGTACCTTCACAGATACGCAGTATTTT.

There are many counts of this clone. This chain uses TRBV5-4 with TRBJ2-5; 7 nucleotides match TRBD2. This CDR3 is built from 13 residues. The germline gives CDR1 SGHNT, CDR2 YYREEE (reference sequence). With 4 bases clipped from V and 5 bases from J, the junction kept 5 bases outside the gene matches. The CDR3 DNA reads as TGTGCCAGCAGCCCCTCCGGGGGGGAGACCCAGTACTTC. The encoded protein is CASSPSGGETQYF.

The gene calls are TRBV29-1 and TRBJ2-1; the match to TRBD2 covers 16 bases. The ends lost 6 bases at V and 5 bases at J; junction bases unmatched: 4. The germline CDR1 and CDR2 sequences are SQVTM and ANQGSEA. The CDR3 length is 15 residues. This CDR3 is CSVKGTSGGDNEQFF. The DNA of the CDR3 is TGCAGCGTCAAAGGGACTAGCGGGGGGGACAATGAGCAGTTCTTC.

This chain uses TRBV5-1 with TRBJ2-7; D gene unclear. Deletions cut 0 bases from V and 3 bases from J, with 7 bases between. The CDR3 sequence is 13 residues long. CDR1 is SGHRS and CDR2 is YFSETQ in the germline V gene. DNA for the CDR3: TGCGCCAGCAGCTTGGGACAAATCTACGAGCAGTACTTC. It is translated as CASSLGQIYEQYF. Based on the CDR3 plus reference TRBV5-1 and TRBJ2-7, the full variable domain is KAGVTQTPRYLIKTRGQQVTLSCSPISGHRSVSWYQQTPGQGLQFLFEYFSETQRNKGNFPGRFSGRQFSNSRSEMNVSTLELGDSALYLCASSLGQIYEQYFGPGTRLTVT.

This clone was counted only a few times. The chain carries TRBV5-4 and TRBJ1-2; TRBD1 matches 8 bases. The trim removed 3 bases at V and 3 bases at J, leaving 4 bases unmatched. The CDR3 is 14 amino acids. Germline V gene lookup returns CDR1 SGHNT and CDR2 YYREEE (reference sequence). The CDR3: CASSSDREDYGYTF. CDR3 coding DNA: TGTGCCAGCAGCTCGGACAGGGAGGACTATGGCTACACCTTC.

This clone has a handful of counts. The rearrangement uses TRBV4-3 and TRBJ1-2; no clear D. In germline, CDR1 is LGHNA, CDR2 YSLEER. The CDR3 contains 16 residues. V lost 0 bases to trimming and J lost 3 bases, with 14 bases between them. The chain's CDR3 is CASSQDGRAVDYGYTF. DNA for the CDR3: TGCGCCAGCAGCCAAGACGGACGGGCGGTAGACTATGGCTACACCTTC.

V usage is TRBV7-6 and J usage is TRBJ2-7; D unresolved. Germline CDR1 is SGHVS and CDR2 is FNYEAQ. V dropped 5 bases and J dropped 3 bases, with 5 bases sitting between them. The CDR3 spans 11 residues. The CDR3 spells CASSLFYEQYF. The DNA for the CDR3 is TGTGCCAGCAGCCTTTTCTACGAGCAGTACTTC.